This T cell receptor beta chain derives from a study of T cell responses to AZD1222 COVID-19 vaccine. Study outcomes and limitations: Nearly half of spike-specific TCRs reportedly go after variant regions that carry no mutations.

This clone has only a few counts. Its cognate antigen is unknown. CDR3 length equals 13 residues. Measured with immunoSEQ multiplex PCR; TCRdb has only the in-frame clones, and not every one. The table has 95,000 to 130,000 clones, over 75% seen once. Specimen: peripheral blood, collected on day 0 of AZD1222 vaccination. The J gene is TRBJ1-1, the V gene TRBV12-1. TRBV12-1 constitutes a pseudogene. The TCR comes from an adult in good health. Here the CDR3 reads CASSSGDLVEAFF. CDR3 nucleotides: TGTGCCAGCAGCTCTGGGGATTTGGTTGAAGCTTTCTTT.